The following is a TCR beta chain sequence with its context. What this receptor recognizes is not known. No quality values exist for individual bases; no much larger clone is one base distant. The CDR3 runs 16 amino acids, cysteine and phenylalanine included. Just the 48-base CDR3 DNA is kept, in frame starting at base 1. The germline V gene sets CDR1 to SGHTA and CDR2 to FQGTGA. V lost 5 bases and J lost 0 bases; the stretch between them is 16 bases long. These data belong to a study of blood T cell repertoires in COVID-19 (dated by TCRdb to the early 2020s). Background for the entire study: Samples from collaborators originated in the United States, Italy and Spain and spanned both the acute and convalescent phases of COVID-19. The repertoires were released in a freely available public database intended as a resource for research on the immune response to SARS-CoV-2. The material from the prospective study consisted of cDNA or gDNA derived from T cells, B-cell-depleted T cells, or PBMCs. Where HLA class I and class II types were available, the types were taken from metadata supplied by the sample provider, not from assay-based typing. The samples were drawn from the first 160 participants of the ongoing ImmuneRACE study and from some 1,300 subjects provided by 6 global collaborators. Deeply sampled blood TCRbeta repertoires from subjects exposed to, actively infected with, or recovered from COVID-19 were included in the dataset. Sample metadata almost always included a de-identified subject ID, COVID-19 status, age in years and sex.

The immunoSEQ Assay, a bias-controlled multiplex PCR, was used to amplify TCRbeta CDR3 regions from genomic DNA. The original pipeline was this. Nucleated cell counts per sample were estimated from amplification of reference gene primers within the assay. Sequence reads were collapsed and filtered to measure the absolute abundance of every unique TCRbeta CDR3 rearrangement. For each sample, productive Simpson clonality was calculated as the square root of Simpson's diversity index over productive rearrangements. TCRdb obtained this table from immuneACCESS and retained in-frame rearrangements with V and J assigned. These tables miss some clones; where compared with another copy, unresolved V genes account for less than half of the shortfall, and the remainder is unexplained. The V and J calls and clone size were taken over from that table, and D and trimming were inferred from the DNA. For this sample the table gives approximately 110,000 clones, of which around four fifths were detected only once. The ten largest make up approximately 8.1% of the sample.

On the study overall, not on this receptor specifically: How much clinical and demographic metadata was included differed by source and by participant, and the metadata was provided uncurated.

Each collaborating institution followed its own protocols to collect whole blood in K2EDTA tubes. Collaborator samples were shipped for TCRbeta analysis as frozen whole blood, isolated PBMCs, or DNA extracted from either sample type. The TCR sequence derives from a woman in her 40s with acute or convalescent COVID-19. The chain joins TRBV7-3 to TRBJ1-1, with the D gene not confidently named. Input material: peripheral blood. The DNA sequence follows: TGTGCCAGCAGCCCATCTCCTAACCAAATGAACACTGAAGCTTTCTTT. This codes for CASSPSPNQMNTEAFF. The entire variable domain, with the stretches around the CDR3 drawn from the reference TRBV7-3 and TRBJ1-1 proteins, is GAGVSQTPSNKVTEKGKYVELRCDPISGHTALYWYRQSLGQGPEFLIYFQGTGAADDSGLPNDRFFAVRPEGSVSTLKIQRTERGDSAVYLCASSPSPNQMNTEAFFGQGTRLTVV.